The rows below give T cell receptor beta chains drawn from one sample of a study of cytomegalovirus exposure and HLA in healthy donors. Sequencing used immunoSEQ multiplex PCR; TCRdb keeps in-frame clones, though not all of them. The sample holds under 150,000 clones, roughly two thirds seen once. Sequenced: PBMCs. The receptors derive from a man aged 25 to 40 in good health and CMV-seropositive. CDR3s include the opening cysteine and the closing phenylalanine or tryptophan. D genes are given only for firm matches. Some rows mark clone size as missing; the rest say once, few, many or name a class of expanded clone.

d_gene	abundance	v_gene	j_gene	CDR3aa	CDR3nt
NA	NA	TRBV6-1	TRBJ1-1	CASSEGPGSVLNTEAFF	TGTGCCAGCAGTGAAGGTCCAGGATCGGTTTTGAACACTGAAGCTTTCTTT
NA	few	TRBV4-3	TRBJ2-2	CASSQAPDTGELFF	TGCGCCAGCAGCCAAGCTCCGGACACCGGGGAGCTGTTTTTT
TRBD2	NA	TRBV5-1	TRBJ2-1	CASSSRPVAGGLYNEQFF	TGCGCCAGCAGCTCGCGACCGGTAGCGGGAGGACTCTACAATGAGCAGTTCTTC
NA	few	TRBV7-9	TRBJ2-1	CASSLSINTGTQFF	TGTGCCAGCAGCTTAAGTATTAACACAGGGACGCAGTTCTTC
NA	NA	TRBV15	TRBJ1-5	CATSRAGDSNQPQHF	TGTGCCACCAGCAGAGCCGGGGATAGCAATCAGCCCCAGCATTTT
NA	NA	TRBV6-5	TRBJ1-5	CASGRTAGNQPQHF	TGTGCCAGCGGTCGTACAGCCGGCAATCAGCCCCAGCATTTT
NA	NA	TRBV5-1	TRBJ2-1	CASSFRRESNEQFF	TGCGCCAGCAGCTTCAGACGGGAGTCCAATGAGCAGTTCTTC
NA	NA	TRBV10-3	TRBJ2-7	CAISGQDRPPAYEQYF	TGTGCCATCAGTGGCCAGGACAGACCACCAGCCTACGAGCAGTACTTC
TRBD2	NA	TRBV4-3	TRBJ2-2	CASSQDLVFGWRGVMNTGELFF	TGCGCCAGCAGCCAAGACCTCGTTTTCGGATGGCGGGGGGTAATGAACACCGGGGAGCTGTTTTTT
NA	NA	TRBV18	TRBJ1-2	CASSGGFYGYTF	TGTGCCAGCTCCGGGGGGTTTTATGGCTACACCTTC
NA	NA	TRBV15	TRBJ2-5	CATSRAQPQETQYF	TGTGCCACCAGCAGAGCACAGCCCCAAGAGACCCAGTACTTC
TRBD2	few	TRBV6-5	TRBJ2-7	CASSYLLAGAYEQYF	TGTGCCAGCAGTTACCTTCTAGCGGGAGCCTACGAGCAGTACTTC
TRBD2	few	TRBV10-2	TRBJ2-5	CASRGTSGSIETQYF	TGCGCCAGCAGGGGGACTAGCGGGAGTATAGAGACCCAGTACTTC
NA	NA	TRBV6-5	TRBJ2-5	CASSYSTRETQYF	TGTGCCAGCAGTTACTCGACTAGAGAGACCCAGTACTTC
NA	NA	TRBV7-3	TRBJ2-2	CASSLLRGGELFF	TGTGCCAGCAGCCTTCTTCGCGGCGGGGAGCTGTTTTTT
NA	NA	TRBV18	TRBJ2-7	CASSRTGTSSYEQYF	TGTGCCAGCTCACGAACCGGGACAAGCTCCTACGAGCAGTACTTC
NA	NA	TRBV29-1	TRBJ2-7	CSVVVRQGEQYF	TGCAGCGTTGTAGTTAGGCAGGGGGAGCAGTACTTC
NA	NA	TRBV4-1	TRBJ2-6	CASSQVRTGANVLTF	TGCGCCAGCAGCCAAGTCAGAACTGGGGCCAACGTCCTGACTTTC
NA	NA	TRBV9	TRBJ2-3	CASSGLAASTDTQYF	TGTGCCAGCAGCGGCCTGGCTGCTAGCACAGATACGCAGTATTTT
TRBD2	NA	TRBV29-1	TRBJ2-7	CSVDPQAGGGEQYF	TGCAGCGTTGATCCGCAGGCGGGGGGTGGAGAGCAGTACTTC
TRBD1	few	TRBV19	TRBJ1-2	CASSIGTVYYGYTF	TGTGCCAGTAGTATCGGGACAGTCTACTATGGCTACACCTTC
NA	NA	TRBV7-2	TRBJ2-2	CASSLGLVDTGELFF	TGTGCCAGCAGCTTAGGACTAGTCGACACCGGGGAGCTGTTTTTT
TRBD1	NA	TRBV6-6	TRBJ2-7	CASSSLARGYEQYF	TGTGCCAGCAGTTCGCTTGCCAGGGGGTACGAGCAGTACTTC
TRBD2	NA	TRBV6-5	TRBJ2-1	CASSSWVAGVNEQFF	TGTGCCAGCAGTTCCTGGGTAGCGGGAGTCAATGAGCAGTTCTTC
TRBD1	NA	TRBV18	TRBJ1-1	CASSPEGQLNTEAFF	TGTGCCAGCTCACCAGAGGGACAGTTGAACACTGAAGCTTTCTTT
TRBD1	NA	TRBV5-4	TRBJ2-1	CASRRQGAYNEQFF	TGTGCCAGTAGAAGACAGGGGGCCTACAATGAGCAGTTCTTC
TRBD1	NA	TRBV7-3	TRBJ2-7	CASSFTHRGLYEQYF	TGTGCCAGCAGCTTCACACACAGGGGGCTTTACGAGCAGTACTTC
NA	NA	TRBV5-5	TRBJ2-5	CASSLVRGSQETQYF	TGTGCCAGCAGCTTGGTCAGGGGCTCGCAAGAGACCCAGTACTTC
NA	NA	TRBV2	TRBJ1-1	CASSATAMNTEAFF	TGTGCCAGTTCGGCGACAGCCATGAACACTGAAGCTTTCTTT
TRBD2	few	TRBV7-9	TRBJ2-2	CASSLAQLAGVNTGELFF	TGTGCCAGCAGCTTAGCCCAACTAGCGGGAGTGAACACCGGGGAGCTGTTTTTT
TRBD2	NA	TRBV15	TRBJ2-3	CATSRATGLAGKDTQYF	TGTGCCACCAGCAGAGCTACGGGACTAGCGGGTAAAGATACGCAGTATTTT
TRBD2	few	TRBV27	TRBJ2-7	CASSSGSGRNYEQYF	TGTGCCAGCAGTTCGGGGAGCGGGAGGAACTACGAGCAGTACTTC
TRBD1	few	TRBV6-6	TRBJ1-5	CASSTDRDINQPQHF	TGTGCCAGCAGCACAGACAGGGACATCAATCAGCCCCAGCATTTT
NA	NA	TRBV2	TRBJ2-3	CASSVGREPTDTQYF	TGTGCCAGCAGTGTCGGGCGGGAACCAACAGATACGCAGTATTTT
TRBD1	NA	TRBV27	TRBJ1-2	CASSFTPTGQGKVEYGYTF	TGTGCCAGCAGTTTCACACCGACGGGACAGGGGAAGGTTGAGTATGGCTACACCTTC
TRBD1	few	TRBV11-1	TRBJ1-4	CASRPTGGLREKLFF	TGTGCCAGCAGGCCCACAGGGGGCCTTAGGGAAAAACTGTTTTTT
TRBD2	once	TRBV9	TRBJ2-3	CASSETVLRGTSGSISTDTQYF	TGTGCCAGCAGCGAAACGGTGTTACGTGGGACTAGCGGGAGCATCAGCACAGATACGCAGTATTTT
TRBD1	NA	TRBV7-9	TRBJ1-5	CASSTQGAQPQHF	TGTGCCAGCAGCACACAGGGGGCGCAGCCCCAGCATTTT
NA	NA	TRBV5-1	TRBJ2-2	CASSNFGEAGELFF	TGCGCCAGCAGCAACTTCGGGGAGGCCGGGGAGCTGTTTTTT
NA	NA	TRBV4-1	TRBJ2-7	CASSRQADSYEQYF	TGCGCCAGCAGCCGACAGGCGGACTCCTACGAGCAGTACTTC
TRBD2	NA	TRBV11-3	TRBJ2-7	CASSLAPTSGFYEQYF	TGTGCCAGCAGCTTAGCTCCGACTAGCGGGTTCTACGAGCAGTACTTC
TRBD2	once	TRBV10-3	TRBJ2-5	CAISESPSGRGETQYF	TGTGCCATCAGTGAGTCTCCTAGCGGGAGGGGAGAGACCCAGTACTTC
TRBD1	NA	TRBV7-8	TRBJ2-1	CASSRDRGLYNEQFF	TGTGCCAGCAGCAGGGACAGGGGGCTATACAATGAGCAGTTCTTC
TRBD1	NA	TRBV7-9	TRBJ2-5	CASSPRQGKHQETQYF	TGTGCCAGCAGCCCCAGACAGGGGAAACACCAAGAGACCCAGTACTTC
NA	NA	TRBV28	TRBJ2-1	CASSTTAVGYNEQFF	TGTGCCAGCAGCACCACGGCGGTCGGGTACAATGAGCAGTTCTTC
TRBD2	NA	TRBV10-1	TRBJ2-3	CARHPVSSGSPAGTDTQYF	TGCGCCAGACACCCCGTGAGTAGCGGGAGCCCTGCGGGCACAGATACGCAGTATTTT
NA	NA	TRBV7-8	TRBJ2-1	CASSLLSASQFF	TGTGCCAGCAGCTTACTGTCGGCTAGCCAGTTCTTC
NA	NA	TRBV28	TRBJ1-5	CASRAGRGQPQHF	TGTGCCAGCAGAGCGGGGAGAGGTCAGCCCCAGCATTTT
TRBD2	NA	TRBV5-1	TRBJ2-7	CASSLVPAGTSGAYEQYF	TGCGCCAGCAGCTTGGTGCCGGCCGGGACTAGCGGGGCCTACGAGCAGTACTTC
NA	once	TRBV29-1	TRBJ1-2	CSVDRAPGYTF	TGCAGCGTTGACAGGGCGCCCGGCTACACCTTC
TRBD1	NA	TRBV15	TRBJ2-7	CATSRGLRQGANEQYF	TGTGCCACCAGCAGGGGCTTGCGACAGGGCGCTAACGAGCAGTACTTC